This T cell receptor beta chain was found in a study of shared clonotypes between healthy human individuals. Study-wide background: Plates per donor: three CD4 naive, three CD4 memory, two CD8 naive, one CD8 memory.

The naive CD8 fraction comprised CD45RO-negative cells positively selected for CCR7 and excluded terminally differentiated effector memory CD45RA+ cells. The assay ran at deep level. Method: immunoSEQ multiplex PCR; TCRdb's copy keeps in-frame clones and lacks some. The sample records nearly 2 million clones, about 95% being singletons. This CDR3 region has 15 residues. V dropped 5 bases and J dropped 3; count of bases not matched to a gene: 9. Per germline, CDR1 MNHNY and CDR2 SVGAGI (reference sequence). Sequencing was performed on naive CD8+ T cells sorted from blood. The receptor comes from a man between 18 and 35 years old in good health. The V and J genes are TRBV6-6 and TRBJ1-1; TRBD1 matches at 7 bases. The DNA for the CDR3 is TGTGCCAGCAGTAAAGAGACAGGGTTTGACACTGAAGCTTTCTTT. This sequence encodes CASSKETGFDTEAFF.